This TCR beta chain emerged from a study of blood T cell repertoires in COVID-19. Under the authors' procedure: How many nucleated cells were present was estimated from reference gene primer amplification. Assay: immunoSEQ multiplex PCR; the TCRdb copy retains only in-frame clones and omits some. D and trimming come from the DNA, and the V and J calls and clone size come from that table. The table records fewer than 200,000 clones, approximately 86% of them present only once. This CDR3 contains 14 residues. From germline, CDR1 is LGHDT and CDR2 YNNKEL (reference sequence). Trimming shortened V by 0 bases and J by 6 bases, and 8 bases separated the two germline ends.

The source of this sequence is a man aged 55 to 70 who had recovered from COVID-19. V is TRBV3-1 (or the pseudogene TRBV3-2) and J is TRBJ1-4; D not resolved. Input material: peripheral blood. The CDR3 is CASSQDAEYEKLFF. In DNA form, the CDR3 reads TGTGCCAGCAGCCAAGACGCCGAGTATGAAAAACTGTTTTTT.